The 21 T cell receptor beta chains reported below all come from one sample, sequenced in a study of vaccination effects on CD4 cells after COVID-19. Sequencing followed a ViraFEST assay step that expanded antigen-specific CD4+ T cells with viral peptide pools. Researchers isolated CD4+ T cells once approximately 10 days of culture had elapsed. Previously uninfected by SARS-CoV-2, the vaccine recipients also showed negative nucleocapsid antibodies. No antigens are known for them. Method: immunoSEQ multiplex PCR; TCRdb's copy keeps in-frame clones and lacks some. The table shows 20,000 to 25,000 clones, with over 65% occurring only once. Sequencing was performed on CD4+ T cells from PBMCs cultured with HCoV-NL63 spike peptides, taken before COVID-19 vaccination. Source of these receptors: a human donor who received a COVID-19 vaccine.

The genes are TRBV14 and TRBJ2-1; D could derive from TRBD1 or TRBD2 (6 bases each). Looked up from germline, CDR1 is SGHDN and CDR2 is FVKESK. The CDR3 contains 18 residues. Trimming took off 2 bases at V and 0 bases at J, with 17 bases between the two ends. The CDR3 reads CASSQNGGHQSSYNEQFF. DNA of the CDR3: TGTGCCAGCAGCCAAAACGGGGGACACCAGAGCTCCTACAATGAGCAGTTCTTC.

V usage is TRBV4-1 and J usage is TRBJ1-3; D is unresolved. V was pared by 1 base and J by 7 bases, with 5 bases between. This CDR3 is 12 amino acids long. Germline CDR1 is MGHRA and CDR2 is YSYEKL. The CDR3 sequence is CASSQAGNTIYF. CDR3 DNA sequence: TGCGCCAGCAGCCAAGCAGGTAACACCATATATTTT.

CDR3 DNA sequence: TGTGCCAGCAGCCAAGTGGAGACGACTGGCTACACCTTC. This sequence encodes CASSQVETTGYTF. The rearrangement joins TRBV3-1 (or the pseudogene TRBV3-2) to TRBJ1-2; no reliable D call. CDR3 length: 13 amino acids. V was clipped by 1 base and J by 7 bases, with 10 bases between them. Per the germline V gene, CDR1 is LGHDT and CDR2 is YNNKEL (reference sequence).

The chain has TRBV24-1 and TRBJ1-1; 9 bases line up with TRBD1. Germline CDR1 is KGHDR and CDR2 is SFDVKD. After removal of 5 bases from V and 7 bases from J, the junction contained 10 bases not matched to a gene. CDR3 length equals 15 residues. CDR3 sequence: CATSGRDGTGFEAFF. The CDR3 bases are TGTGCCACCAGTGGCCGGGACGGGACAGGGTTTGAAGCTTTCTTT.

This chain links TRBV11-3 with TRBJ2-4; D gene ambiguous. From germline, CDR1 is SGHNT and CDR2 YENEEA. This CDR3 contains 16 residues. Trimming took off 5 bases at V and 0 bases at J, with 14 bases between the two ends. The CDR3 coding sequence is TGTGCCAGCAGCCCCTACCCAATCTTAGCCAAAAACATTCAGTACTTC. Its translation is CASSPYPILAKNIQYF. Drawing the rest from reference TRBV11-3 and TRBJ2-4, the complete variable domain is EAGVVQSPRYKIIEKKQPVAFWCNPISGHNTLYWYLQNLGQGPELLIRYENEEAVDDSQLPKDRFSAERLKGVDSTLKIQPAELGDSAVYLCASSPYPILAKNIQYFGAGTRLSVL.

This clone was picked up one time. The chain has TRBV6-9 and TRBJ1-2; D remains ambiguous. CDR3 length equals 10 residues. Trimming pared 3 bases from V and 6 bases from J, leaving 2 bases between. Germline V gene data show CDR1 as MNHGY and CDR2 as SVAAGI. CDR3 residues: CASSYHGYTF. CDR3 in DNA: TGTGCCAGCAGTTACCATGGCTACACCTTC.

This clone was seen a single time. The chain links TRBV20-1 to TRBJ1-6; 7 bases agree with TRBD1. The CDR3 contains 15 residues. CDR1 DFQATT and CDR2 SNEGSKA come from the germline V gene (reference sequence). The junction had 10 bases not matched to a gene; V was cut back by 3 bases and J by 8 bases. This chain's CDR3 is CSASGGGGGDSPLHF. The CDR3 DNA is TGCAGTGCTAGTGGAGGAGGAGGGGGCGATTCACCCCTCCACTTT.

The rearrangement links TRBV5-5 to TRBJ1-5; a possible D gene is TRBD1 (6 bases). CDR1 and CDR2 (germline): SGHKS, YYEKEE (reference sequence). The CDR3 is 15 amino acids. The V end lost 0 bases, the J end lost 3 bases, and 10 bases lay between the germline ends. The CDR3 region has the DNA TGTGCCAGCAGCTTGGACAGGGTTGACAATCAGCCCCAGCATTTT. Translating it yields CASSLDRVDNQPQHF.

This chain joins TRBV19 and TRBJ2-5; maybe TRBD2 (5 bases). V lost 4 bases to trimming and J lost 0 bases, with 9 bases between them. The CDR3 covers 14 residues. The germline V gene has CDR1 LNHDA and CDR2 SQIVND (reference sequence). CDR3 nucleotide sequence: TGTGCCAGTAGTAGGACTTTTTACCAAGAGACCCAGTACTTC. It translates to CASSRTFYQETQYF.

The chain is built from TRBV6-5 and TRBJ1-1, with D tentatively TRBD1 (5 bases). Germline V gene lookup returns CDR1 MNHEY and CDR2 SVGAGI. CDR3 length equals 13 residues. The V and J ends lost 6 bases and 4 bases respectively, with 12 bases between them. The CDR3 bases are TGTGCCAGCAGGGGGCAGCTCGGCACTGAAGCTTTCTTT. Translation gives CASRGQLGTEAFF.

This clone showed up just a few times. The rearrangement joins TRBV6-4 to TRBJ2-2, with 8 bases fitting TRBD2. The CDR3 covers 14 residues. With 6 bases clipped from V and 6 bases from J, the junction kept 6 bases outside the gene matches. The germline V gene has CDR1 MRHNA and CDR2 SNTAGT. The CDR3 region has the DNA TGTGCCAGCAGCTCGGGGGGGGGATCCGGGGAGCTGTTTTTT. Residues: CASSSGGGSGELFF.

The genes are TRBV6-5 and TRBJ2-5, with 11 bases matching TRBD2. This CDR3 comprises 15 residues. From germline, CDR1 is MNHEY and CDR2 SVGAGI. Trimming at V came to 6 bases and at J to 5 bases, leaving 8 bases not matched to a gene. CDR3 sequence (DNA): TGTGCCAGCAGGGTAGCGGGGGGGCCGGAGGAGACCCAGTACTTC. This gives the protein CASRVAGGPEETQYF.

The V and J genes are TRBV2 and TRBJ1-1; 8 positions agree with TRBD1. The germline CDR1 and CDR2 sequences are SNHLY and FYNNEI. Losses at the gene ends were 6 bases for V and 5 bases for J; bases not matched to a gene: 5. This CDR3 has 13 residues. CDR3 sequence reads: CASRTDRGTEAFF. The CDR3 nucleotides read TGTGCCAGCAGGACAGACAGGGGAACTGAAGCTTTCTTT.

The rearrangement links TRBV7-8 to TRBJ2-1; D gene uncertain. The germline gives CDR1 SGHVS, CDR2 FQNEAQ. V lost 0 bases to trimming and J lost 5 bases, with 11 bases between them. The CDR3 is 15 residues long. The CDR3 bases are TGTGCCAGCAGCTTAGCGCGCATTAGGAACAATGAGCAGTTCTTC. Protein product: CASSLARIRNNEQFF.

This chain uses TRBV1 with TRBJ2-1; TRBD1 is the table's D call and was not checked against the DNA. TRBV1 is reported as a pseudogene. CDR3 length: 15 amino acids. The CDR3 reads CTSSQPTPTGDEQFF. The CDR3 nucleotides read TGCACCAGCAGCCAACCGACCCCGACAGGGGATGAGCAGTTCTTC.

CDR3 region: CAISESQGNEQFF. Written as DNA, the CDR3 is TGTGCCATCAGTGAGTCACAGGGCAATGAGCAGTTCTTC. The rearrangement links TRBV10-3 to TRBJ2-1; maybe TRBD1 (6 bases). The length of the CDR3 is 13 residues. The V end was cut by 0 bases, the J end by 6 bases, with 6 bases between. The germline gives CDR1 ENHRY, CDR2 SYGVKD.

This clone was seen just once. V usage is TRBV28 and J usage is TRBJ1-2; no firm D call. CDR3 length equals 16 residues. Trimming took 4 bases from V and 5 from J, leaving 20 bases between them. Germline V lookup: CDR1 MDHEN, CDR2 SYDVKM. The CDR3 nucleotides read TGTGCCAGCAGTTATTCACACCTGACAATTTGGTATGGCTACACCTTC. The encoded protein is CASSYSHLTIWYGYTF.

This chain connects TRBV2 to TRBJ2-7, with 8 bases aligning to TRBD2. Trimming removed 2 bases from V and 0 bases from J; junction bases left unmatched: 6. The CDR3 is 16 residues long. Germline V gene sequence: CDR1 SNHLY, CDR2 FYNNEI. The CDR3 DNA reads TGTGCCAGCAGTGAACTCCCTAGCGGGCGCTCCTACGAGCAGTACTTC. Residues: CASSELPSGRSYEQYF.

This clone has a handful of counts. Compared with germline, one end of the junction differs, possibly owing to a read error. The V and J genes are TRBV29-1 and TRBJ2-1; D is possibly TRBD1 or TRBD2 (5 bases each). There are 11 residues in the CDR3. Per the germline V gene, CDR1 is SQVTM and CDR2 is ANQGSEA. The CDR3 reads CSVERGGRGVF. The DNA of the CDR3 is TGCAGCGTTGAAAGGGGCGGACGGGGAGTCTTC.

This clone has a single count. The chain couples TRBV11-3 to TRBJ2-1; D possibly uses TRBD1 or TRBD2 (6 bases each). Trimming cost V 4 bases and J 10 bases, with 14 bases left between them. From germline, CDR1 is SGHNT and CDR2 YENEEA. The CDR3 has 13 residues. The CDR3 protein is CASSWRDTREQFF. The DNA of the CDR3 is TGTGCCAGCAGCTGGAGGGACACACGGGAGCAGTTCTTC. Filled out from reference TRBV11-3 and TRBJ2-1, the complete variable domain reads EAGVVQSPRYKIIEKKQPVAFWCNPISGHNTLYWYLQNLGQGPELLIRYENEEAVDDSQLPKDRFSAERLKGVDSTLKIQPAELGDSAVYLCASSWRDTREQFFGPGTRLTVL.

CDR3 loop: CATSRDQGQPGASTGELFF. The CDR3 nucleotides are TGTGCCACCAGCAGAGATCAAGGACAACCTGGGGCATCTACCGGGGAGCTGTTTTTT. This rearrangement joins TRBV15 to TRBJ2-2, with D possibly TRBD1 on 5 matching bases. The CDR3 covers 19 residues. V was shortened by 0 bases and J by 5 bases, with 22 bases between the two germline ends. Germline V lookup: CDR1 LNHNV, CDR2 YYDKDF (reference sequence).